This TCR beta chain was recovered during a study of blood T cell repertoires in COVID-19. As for the study in general: Sources were T cells, B-cell-depleted T cells, or PBMCs; the material itself was cDNA or gDNA.

Only in-frame clones appear in the TCRdb table, and some are missing; sequencing was by immunoSEQ multiplex PCR. The repertoire holds around 290,000 clones, with roughly 86% as singletons. CDR3 length: 16 amino acids. Germline CDR1 reads MDHEN; CDR2 reads SYDVKM. J was trimmed by 8 bases and V by 3 bases; bases with no gene match: 15. This clonotype was sampled from a woman aged 45-65 years who had recovered from COVID-19. The rearrangement joins TRBV28 to TRBJ1-2; 7 bases match TRBD1. The sequencing input was peripheral blood. The CDR3 spells CASSFLLTRDSSGYTF. The CDR3 DNA is TGTGCCAGCAGTTTCTTGTTGACTAGGGACAGTAGCGGCTACACCTTC.